This is a list of T cell receptor beta chains from one sample in a study. Profiled with immunoSEQ multiplex PCR; TCRdb holds only in-frame clones, not every one. The data contain about 68,000 clones, around 95% of them singletons. Sequencing was performed on PBMCs. The receptor source for this set is a man in his forties or fifties with rheumatoid arthritis. Each CDR3 is given with its conserved first and last residue. A D gene is named only where the DNA matches it firmly. Not all rows give a size; the values are once, few, many and, for expanded clones, a class.

size: .; J: TRBJ1-1; V: TRBV12-3/TRBV12-4; D: .; DNA: TGTGCCAGCAGTTTAGTTCCGAACACTGAAGCTTTCTTT; CDR3: CASSLVPNTEAFF
size: .; J: TRBJ2-2; V: TRBV7-9; D: .; DNA: TGTGCCAGCAGAAGTATTAGAGGGGAGGCGAACACCGGGGAGCTGTTTTTT; CDR3: CASRSIRGEANTGELFF
size: .; J: TRBJ2-5; V: TRBV10-1; D: .; DNA: TGCGCCAGCAGTAATACAGGGTTTCGGGAGACCCAGTACTTC; CDR3: CASSNTGFRETQYF
size: once; J: TRBJ1-4; V: TRBV2; D: .; DNA: TGTGCCAGCAGTGAATATGATGGGGGGGAAAAACTGTTTTTT; CDR3: CASSEYDGGEKLFF
size: .; J: TRBJ2-1; V: TRBV19; D: TRBD2; DNA: TGTGCCAGCTCGCGGGAGGTCAATGAGCAGTTCTTC; CDR3: CASSREVNEQFF
size: .; J: TRBJ1-2; V: TRBV5-4; D: TRBD1; DNA: TGTGCCAGCAGCAAATGGGGCCAGGGGGGTGGCTACACCTTC; CDR3: CASSKWGQGGGYTF
size: .; J: TRBJ1-2; V: TRBV11-2; D: .; DNA: TGTGCCAGCAGCTTAGATATGAGGAATGCTAACTATGGCTACACCTTC; CDR3: CASSLDMRNANYGYTF
size: .; J: TRBJ2-7; V: TRBV13; D: .; DNA: TGTGCCAGCAGCTCACGACCGGGACCTGGATCCTACGAGCAGTACTTC; CDR3: CASSSRPGPGSYEQYF
size: .; J: TRBJ1-4; V: TRBV11-2; D: .; DNA: TGTGCCAGCAGCTTTTCCGGCCCCGTGGAACTGTTTTTT; CDR3: CASSFSGPVELFF
size: .; J: TRBJ2-5; V: TRBV7-9; D: .; DNA: TGTGCCAGCACCCATCAAATCCAAGAGACCCAGTACTTC; CDR3: CASTHQIQETQYF
size: .; J: TRBJ2-7; V: TRBV6-1; D: .; DNA: TGTGCCAGCAGTGACCCATCCGGGAGCTCCTACGAGCAGTACTTC; CDR3: CASSDPSGSSYEQYF
size: once; J: TRBJ2-3; V: TRBV7-7; D: .; DNA: TGTGCTAGCAGCTTAGCTCCGGGGGGCCAAGATACGCAGTATTTT; CDR3: CASSLAPGGQDTQYF
size: .; J: TRBJ1-1; V: TRBV19; D: .; DNA: TGTGCCAGTAGGGAGGACTTGAACACTGAAGCTTTCTTT; CDR3: CASREDLNTEAFF
size: once; J: TRBJ1-2; V: TRBV5-1; D: .; DNA: TGCGCCAGCAGCTTCGGAGGGGCGGACTATGGCTACACCTTC; CDR3: CASSFGGADYGYTF
size: .; J: TRBJ2-1; V: TRBV5-1; D: TRBD2; DNA: TGCGCCAGCAGCCCGAGGACTAGCGGGAGGGCCCCGAATGAGCAGTTCTTC; CDR3: CASSPRTSGRAPNEQFF
size: few; J: TRBJ1-5; V: TRBV7-2; D: .; DNA: TGTGCCACCTCGACAGAGGGTCAGCCCCAGCATTTT; CDR3: CATSTEGQPQHF
size: .; J: TRBJ1-6; V: TRBV6-5; D: .; DNA: TGTGCCAGCAGTTACTCGACAGTGGATAATTCACCCCTCCACTTT; CDR3: CASSYSTVDNSPLHF
size: once; J: TRBJ2-1; V: TRBV25-1; D: .; DNA: TGTGCCAGCAGTGCAGCCCCTAGTGGCGGCCCATACAATGAGCAGTTCTTC; CDR3: CASSAAPSGGPYNEQFF
size: .; J: TRBJ1-1; V: TRBV6-2/TRBV6-3; D: .; DNA: TGTGCCAGCAGCTATTCCCCGGACAGAGAGACTGAAGCTTTCTTT; CDR3: CASSYSPDRETEAFF
size: .; J: TRBJ2-4; V: TRBV4-1; D: .; DNA: TGCGCCAGCAGCCAGGAGGGACCCCCGGGACAGAAAAACATTCAGTACTTC; CDR3: CASSQEGPPGQKNIQYF
size: .; J: TRBJ2-1; V: TRBV29-1; D: .; DNA: TGCAGCGCGACGGGACTTCACAATGAGCAGTTCTTC; CDR3: CSATGLHNEQFF
size: .; J: TRBJ2-6; V: TRBV18; D: .; DNA: TGTGCCAGCTCACCCAGTGGGGGAGCTGGGGCCAACGTCCTGACTTTC; CDR3: CASSPSGGAGANVLTF
size: .; J: TRBJ1-5; V: TRBV6-1; D: TRBD1; DNA: TGTGCCAGCAGTGAAGCGGACAGGGGGTATCAGCCCCAGCATTTT; CDR3: CASSEADRGYQPQHF
size: .; J: TRBJ1-6; V: TRBV20-1; D: .; DNA: TGCAGTGCTAGTCGGGGGGAAAGGGGCACTTCACCCCTCCACTTT; CDR3: CSASRGERGTSPLHF
size: once; J: TRBJ1-4; V: TRBV5-4; D: TRBD1; DNA: TGTGCCAGCAGCTGGGGGGACAGGCCTAATGAAAAACTGTTTTTT; CDR3: CASSWGDRPNEKLFF
size: .; J: TRBJ1-3; V: TRBV7-3; D: .; DNA: TGTGCCAGCAGCATCACAGGCAGCTCTGGAAACACCATATATTTT; CDR3: CASSITGSSGNTIYF
size: .; J: TRBJ2-1; V: TRBV29-1; D: .; DNA: TGCAGCGTTGAGCCCTTCGACGAGGAATTTTACAATGAGCAGTTCTTC; CDR3: CSVEPFDEEFYNEQFF
size: .; J: TRBJ2-1; V: TRBV7-2; D: TRBD2; DNA: TGTGCCAGCAGCCGCGATCTAGCGGCGTTCTGGGAGCAGTTCTTC; CDR3: CASSRDLAAFWEQFF
size: .; J: TRBJ2-5; V: TRBV30; D: .; DNA: TGTGCCTGGACCCCGGGACTGTTACAAGAGACCCAGTACTTC; CDR3: CAWTPGLLQETQYF
size: .; J: TRBJ2-2; V: TRBV29-1; D: .; DNA: TGCAGCGCCGACGGGTGGATCACCGGGGAGCTGTTTTTT; CDR3: CSADGWITGELFF
size: once; J: TRBJ2-7; V: TRBV28; D: TRBD1; DNA: TGTGCCAGCACCCCTCCAGACAGGGTAAAGGGCGAGCAGTACTTC; CDR3: CASTPPDRVKGEQYF
size: .; J: TRBJ1-5; V: TRBV6-6; D: .; DNA: TGTGCCAGCAGTTACTCGGGAGGGGGGGAGCCCCAGCATTTT; CDR3: CASSYSGGGEPQHF
size: .; J: TRBJ2-7; V: TRBV10-3; D: .; DNA: TGTGCCATCAGAGGACAGAGCTACGAGCAGTACTTC; CDR3: CAIRGQSYEQYF
size: .; J: TRBJ2-2; V: TRBV14; D: TRBD2; DNA: TGTGCCAGCAGCCAAGGGGAAAGCGGGACCCGGAACACCGGGGAGCTGTTTTTT; CDR3: CASSQGESGTRNTGELFF
size: .; J: TRBJ1-1; V: TRBV6-5; D: .; DNA: TGTGCCAGCAGTTACGACGGAATGAACACTGAAGCTTTCTTT; CDR3: CASSYDGMNTEAFF
size: .; J: TRBJ1-2; V: TRBV7-2; D: TRBD1; DNA: TGTGCCAGCAGCTTAGTCGAGGGACAGCTCTATGGCTACACCTTC; CDR3: CASSLVEGQLYGYTF
size: .; J: TRBJ2-5; V: TRBV5-5; D: .; DNA: TGTGCCAGCAGACTCGGAAGAGGAGAGACCCAGTACTTC; CDR3: CASRLGRGETQYF
size: .; J: TRBJ2-4; V: TRBV10-3; D: .; DNA: TGTGCCATCAGTGATTCGGGGCTAGACATTCAGTACTTC; CDR3: CAISDSGLDIQYF
size: .; J: TRBJ2-7; V: TRBV19; D: .; DNA: TGTGCCAGTAGTATTGTGGGCGGCTCCTACGAGCAGTACTTC; CDR3: CASSIVGGSYEQYF
size: .; J: TRBJ1-2; V: TRBV2; D: .; DNA: TGTGCCAGCAGCCTCGACAGTAACTATGGCTACACCTTC; CDR3: CASSLDSNYGYTF